Shown below are 4 T cell receptor beta chains from a single sample sequenced in a study of blood T cell repertoires in COVID-19. Libraries were prepared by immunoSEQ multiplex PCR; TCRdb keeps only in-frame clonotypes and omits some of them. Of around 250,000 clones listed, 85% to 90% were seen once; the top ten hold 4.1%. The specimen was PBMCs or T cells enriched from blood (not recorded which). These receptors were obtained from a woman aged 25 to 39 with acute COVID-19.

This chain links TRBV11-2 with TRBJ2-5; 8 bases map to TRBD1. V dropped 5 bases and J dropped 5; count of bases not matched to a gene: 7. The germline CDR1 and CDR2 sequences are SGHAT and FQNNGV. The CDR3 is 14 residues long. The CDR3 is CASSLTTGAETQYF. The CDR3 DNA is TGTGCCAGCAGCCTGACGACAGGGGCGGAGACCCAGTACTTC.

For the CDR3, the DNA is TGTGCCAGCAGTTTATTGGCAGGGAACTATGGCTACACCTTC. Translated, it gives CASSLLAGNYGYTF. The rearrangement links TRBV28 to TRBJ1-2, with a tentative D call TRBD1 (5 bases). CDR1 is MDHEN, CDR2 SYDVKM, per germline. CDR3 length: 14 residues. Trimming took off 1 base at V and 2 bases at J, with 8 bases between the two ends.

This rearrangement joins TRBV11-3 to TRBJ2-2; no definite D call. The germline CDR1 and CDR2 sequences are SGHNT and YENEEA. The CDR3 length is 16 residues. V was trimmed by 1 base and J by 0 bases, leaving 9 bases between them. The DNA of the CDR3 is TGTGCCAGCAGCTTAGTCTCTCCCGCGAACACCGGGGAGCTGTTTTTT. Translating gives CASSLVSPANTGELFF.

The chain employs TRBV6-1 and TRBJ2-3; possibly TRBD2 for D (5 bases). Trimming shortened V by 2 bases and J by 5 bases, and 11 bases separated the two germline ends. This CDR3 contains 14 residues. The germline V gene has CDR1 MNHNS and CDR2 SASEGT. CDR3 bases: TGTGCCAGCAGTGAAAGAGGGCAGAAAGATACGCAGTATTTT. Translation: CASSERGQKDTQYF.